This T cell receptor beta chain originates from a study of technical replicates of blood from a few donors. Using immunoSEQ multiplex PCR, the repertoire was profiled, and TCRdb retains in-frame clones only, with some absent. Among around 53,000 clones listed, approximately 86% were seen once. Sequencing was carried out using PBMCs. This TCR came from a human donor in good health. Some clones in this sample may be carry-over from other donors' samples.

CDR3 protein: CASSLGQLSEQYF. In DNA, the CDR3 is TGCGCCAGCAGCTTGGGACAGTTATCCGAGCAGTACTTC. The chain combines TRBV5-1 with TRBJ2-7, with D maybe TRBD1 (5 bases). This CDR3 contains 13 residues. The germline gives CDR1 SGHRS, CDR2 YFSETQ. V shed 0 bases and J shed 6 bases, with 10 bases lying between them.